Listed below are T cell receptor beta chains from one sample, sequenced in a study of blood T cells in healthy people across ages. TCRdb passed the 5' RACE reads through MiXCR, listing each CDR3 protein once. The data show hundreds of thousands of distinct CDR3 sequences, 58% seen once. Sequenced: blood. The receptors were gathered from a young man in good health. Each CDR3 is given with its conserved first and last residue. Fields, in order: V gene, clone size, D gene, J gene, CDR3 DNA, CDR3 protein. A D gene is named only where the DNA matches it firmly. Only some rows state a clone size, as once, few, many or a class for expanded clones.

TRBV12-5	few	NA	TRBJ1-4	TGTGCTAGTGGTACTCCCCAGACTACGGGCGAGGAAAAACTGTTTTTT	CASGTPQTTGEEKLFF
TRBV9	NA	NA	TRBJ2-3	TGTGCCAGCAAGGATAGTAGCACAGATACGCAGTATTTT	CASKDSSTDTQYF
TRBV10-3	NA	TRBD2	TRBJ2-1	TGTGCCATCAGTGACCCGGGACTAGCGGCCACAGGGGGGGGTGAGCAGTTCTTC	CAISDPGLAATGGGEQFF
TRBV7-2	NA	NA	TRBJ1-2	TGTGCCAGCACCTTGATGGGTGACGGCTACACCTTC	CASTLMGDGYTF
TRBV7-9	NA	NA	TRBJ2-7	TGTGCCAGCAGCCCGGGACGGGCCCCCTCCTACGAGCAGTACTTC	CASSPGRAPSYEQYF
TRBV6-5	NA	NA	TRBJ1-2	TGTGCCAGCAGAGACTACACAGACGGGAACTATGGCTACACCTTC	CASRDYTDGNYGYTF
TRBV3-1	few	TRBD1	TRBJ1-2	TGTGCCAGCAGCCAAGAACCCGGGACAGGGGGCGATGGCTACACCTTC	CASSQEPGTGGDGYTF
TRBV28	NA	NA	TRBJ2-1	TGTGCCAGCAGTTTATTTACCTTAGGGTACAATGAGCAGTTCTTC	CASSLFTLGYNEQFF
TRBV25-1	few	NA	TRBJ2-7	TGTGCCAGGAGTGACGGGACATCCTACGAGCAGTACTTC	CARSDGTSYEQYF
TRBV25-1	NA	NA	TRBJ2-1	TGTGCCAGCCGTTTGGGATATTACAATGAGCAGTTCTTC	CASRLGYYNEQFF
TRBV2	NA	NA	TRBJ2-5	TGTGCCAGCAGCCCCCTAACAGGGTTTGAAGAGACCCAGTACTTC	CASSPLTGFEETQYF
TRBV4-1	few	NA	TRBJ2-1	TGCGCCAGCAGCCAAGAGGCGGGGTATCCTGGTAGGGAGCAGTTCTTC	CASSQEAGYPGREQFF
TRBV7-9	NA	NA	TRBJ1-2	TGTGCCAGCAGCTTAGACTCGGAGGTGTTGGGCTGCACCTTC	CASSLDSEVLGCTF
TRBV7-9	NA	NA	TRBJ2-2	TGTGCCAGCAGCCGGGGCGGGTCGAACACCGGGGAGCTGTTTTTT	CASSRGGSNTGELFF
TRBV20-1	NA	TRBD1	TRBJ1-1	TGCAGTGCTGCCTGGGACAGAGAAGCTTTCTTT	CSAAWDREAFF
TRBV7-2	few	TRBD2	TRBJ2-3	TGTGCCAGCAGCTTAGTGGCTAGCGGGAGGGCAGATACGCAGTATTTT	CASSLVASGRADTQYF
TRBV20-1	NA	TRBD2	TRBJ2-7	TGCAGTGCTAGAGGGACTAGCGGGAGAGGATTTGGGTACAATGAGCAGTACTTC	CSARGTSGRGFGYNEQYF
TRBV24-1	NA	TRBD1	TRBJ2-1	TGTGCCACCAGTGATTCGTCCAGGGGGAGTTCCTACAATGAGCAGTTCTTC	CATSDSSRGSSYNEQFF
TRBV28	NA	TRBD2	TRBJ2-7	TGTGCCAGCAGACTCCATAGCGGGAGTTCCTACGAGCAGTACTTC	CASRLHSGSSYEQYF
TRBV5-1	NA	NA	TRBJ2-7	TGCGCCAGCAGAATCTCGGGATCAGTCAACGAGCAGTACTTC	CASRISGSVNEQYF